The 10 T cell receptor beta chains presented below share a single source sample, sequenced in a study of cytomegalovirus exposure and HLA in healthy donors. The PCR contained 60 Vbeta and 13 Jbeta primers. TCRdb's copy holds only in-frame clones and misses some; the assay was immunoSEQ multiplex PCR. The sample carries around 170,000 clones, roughly four fifths recorded once. Sequencing input: PBMCs. Source of these receptors: a woman aged 45-60 years in good health and CMV-seronegative.

The CDR3 loop is CASRATGTGFQKLFF. In nucleotides, the CDR3 is TGTGCCAGCAGGGCTACCGGGACAGGGTTTCAAAAACTGTTTTTT. The chain uses TRBV7-2 and TRBJ1-4; 9 nucleotides align to TRBD1. The CDR3 has 15 amino acids. Per germline, CDR1 SGHTA and CDR2 FQGNSA. V trimming: 6 bases; J trimming: 9 bases; junction bases outside the gene matches: 11.

This clone was seen a single time. The chain has TRBV2 and TRBJ2-7, with 9 bases lining up with TRBD1. Per the germline V gene, CDR1 is SNHLY and CDR2 is FYNNEI. With 11 bases clipped from V and 3 bases from J, the junction kept 5 bases outside the gene matches. This CDR3 spans 12 amino acids. CDR3 coding DNA: TGTGCCGGCCAGGACAGGGGCTACGAGCAGTACTTC. Encoded protein: CAGQDRGYEQYF. Drawing the rest from reference TRBV2 and TRBJ2-7, the complete variable domain is EPEVTQTPSHQVTQMGQEVILRCVPISNHLYFYWYRQILGQKVEFLVSFYNNEISEKSEIFDDQFSVERPDGSNFTLKIRSTKLEDSAMYFCAGQDRGYEQYFGPGTRLTVT.

This chain joins TRBV2 and TRBJ2-5, with a tentative D call TRBD2 (6 bases). Germline-derived CDR1 and CDR2 are SNHLY and FYNNEI. The CDR3 runs to 15 residues. The V gene lost 7 bases and the J gene lost 2 bases, with 17 bases spanning the gap. In DNA form, the CDR3 reads TGTGCCAGCACTCATAGGGAGGTGGAACAAGAGACCCAGTACTTC. It codes for CASTHREVEQETQYF.

The chain has TRBV5-6 and TRBJ2-7; TRBD2 matches at 16 bases. Germline V gene lookup returns CDR1 SGHDT and CDR2 YYEEEE. This CDR3 region has 17 residues. Germline trimming cut 4 bases from V and 5 bases from J; bases unmatched to any gene: 9. CDR3 sequence: CASSTGTSGRAFHEQYF. As DNA, the CDR3 is TGTGCCAGCAGCACAGGGACTAGCGGGAGGGCCTTCCACGAGCAGTACTTC. Complete variable domain (other parts from reference TRBV5-6 and TRBJ2-7): DAGVTQSPTHLIKTRGQQVTLRCSPKSGHDTVSWYQQALGQGPQFIFQYYEEEERQRGNFPDRFSGHQFPNYSSELNVNALLLGDSALYLCASSTGTSGRAFHEQYFGPGTRLTVT.

The chain combines TRBV27 with TRBJ2-5; 8 bases are shared with TRBD1. There are 15 residues in the CDR3. Trimming at V came to 5 bases and at J to 4 bases, leaving 9 bases not matched to a gene. The germline CDR1 and CDR2 sequences are MNHEY and SMNVEV (reference sequence). The CDR3 DNA follows: TGTGCCAGCAGTCCCCGGACAGGGATAGGAGAGACCCAGTACTTC. Translated: CASSPRTGIGETQYF.

The genes are TRBV9 and TRBJ1-1; D is unclear. The CDR3 is 14 residues long. The V end was cut by 4 bases, the J end by 1 base, with 11 bases between. CDR1 is SGDLS, CDR2 YYNGEE, per germline. This chain's CDR3 is CASSPVGGNTEAFF. The CDR3 DNA follows: TGTGCCAGCAGCCCAGTTGGAGGGAACACTGAAGCTTTCTTT.

This clone was picked up one time. This chain links TRBV11-2 with TRBJ2-5, with D unclear. V dropped 5 bases and J dropped 0 bases, with 10 bases sitting between them. The CDR3 has 14 amino acids. Germline V gives CDR1 SGHAT, CDR2 FQNNGV. The CDR3 sequence: CASSPPQYQETQYF. The CDR3 DNA reads TGTGCCAGCAGCCCCCCCCAGTACCAAGAGACCCAGTACTTC.

The chain has TRBV2 and TRBJ1-3; no clear D. CDR3 length equals 16 residues. Trimming took 0 bases from V and 2 from J, leaving 11 bases between them. In germline, CDR1 is SNHLY, CDR2 FYNNEI. DNA for the CDR3: TGTGCCAGCAGTGAAGCGTGGAGGGTTCCTGGAAACACCATATATTTT. It encodes CASSEAWRVPGNTIYF.

The DNA of the CDR3 is TGCGCCAGCAGCAAACGGACTAGCGGGGCCCCAGATACGCAGTATTTT. Translating gives CASSKRTSGAPDTQYF. The chain employs TRBV5-1 and TRBJ2-3; 12 bases are shared with TRBD2. Per the germline V gene, CDR1 is SGHRS and CDR2 is YFSETQ. Trimming at V came to 4 bases and at J to 4 bases, leaving 7 bases not matched to a gene. The CDR3 extends over 16 amino acids. The variable domain in full, with the rest retrieved from reference TRBV5-1 and TRBJ2-3, is KAGVTQTPRYLIKTRGQQVTLSCSPISGHRSVSWYQQTPGQGLQFLFEYFSETQRNKGNFPGRFSGRQFSNSRSEMNVSTLELGDSALYLCASSKRTSGAPDTQYFGPGTRLTVL.

V is TRBV5-1 and J is TRBJ2-7; D is perhaps TRBD1 (5 bases). CDR1 is SGHRS, CDR2 YFSETQ, per germline. Deletions cut 3 bases from V and 7 bases from J, with 8 bases between. CDR3 size: 11 residues. The CDR3 DNA is TGCGCCAGCAGCTCTCCAGGGGAGCAGTACTTC. Residues: CASSSPGEQYF. Based on the CDR3 plus reference TRBV5-1 and TRBJ2-7, the full variable domain is KAGVTQTPRYLIKTRGQQVTLSCSPISGHRSVSWYQQTPGQGLQFLFEYFSETQRNKGNFPGRFSGRQFSNSRSEMNVSTLELGDSALYLCASSSPGEQYFGPGTRLTVT.